This T cell receptor (beta chain) derives from a study of beta chain features in type 1 diabetes. Overall study findings and caveats: Because the template was cDNA, high-expressing cells might be over-represented. For Type 1 diabetes patients, all four CD4+ subsets carried TCRB CDR3s that were moderately but significantly shorter.

All of the isolated RNA was reverse transcribed, so expressed TCRB transcripts were sequenced. TCRdb's table, derived via immunoSEQ multiplex PCR, lists solely in-frame clones and lacks some. Of some 240,000 clones listed, around 16% are singletons. This clone turned up a few times. Its antigen is unknown. Sequenced input: naive CD4+ T cells from blood. The clonotype was recovered from a young man with type 1 diabetes.

As DNA, the CDR3 is TGTGCCAGCAGTGGCCGTCCTGGGGAGACAGATACGCAGTATTTT. Translated: CASSGRPGETDTQYF. The V gene is TRBV25-1, the J gene TRBJ2-3; a weak D match, TRBD2 (5 bases). The CDR3 length is 15 residues. Deletions cut 4 bases from V and 3 bases from J, with 14 bases between. Germline CDR1 and CDR2: MGHDK and SYGVNS.